What follows is one T cell receptor (beta chain) and its context. The data belong to a study of blood T cell repertoires in COVID-19. Study-level information: The study drew acute and convalescent COVID-19 samples from the United States, Italy and Spain. PBMCs, B-cell-depleted T cells, or T cells provided the cDNA or gDNA that made up the material.

In the original workflow: Reference gene primer amplification gave estimated nucleated cell counts. The protocol was immunoSEQ multiplex PCR, while the TCRdb copy is restricted to in-frame clones and leaves out a portion. The DNA gave D and trimming, while V, J and clone size come from that table. The sample shows 200,000 to 300,000 clones, roughly 83% of them seen only once. V trimming: 4 bases; J trimming: 0 bases; junction bases outside the gene matches: 0. From germline, CDR1 is LNHDA and CDR2 SQIVND (reference sequence). The CDR3 totals 14 residues. This chain joins TRBV19 and TRBJ1-5, with 7 positions matching TRBD1. This receptor was obtained from a man older than 75 with acute or convalescent COVID-19. Sequenced: peripheral blood. The CDR3 spells CASSKGASNQPQHF. DNA for the CDR3: TGTGCCAGTAGTAAGGGGGCTAGCAATCAGCCCCAGCATTTT.